The clone carrying this T cell receptor beta chain turned up a few times. Its antigen is currently unknown. PCR was performed using 60 Vbeta and 13 Jbeta primers. The protocol was immunoSEQ multiplex PCR, while the TCRdb copy is restricted to in-frame clones and leaves out a portion. The sample comprises some 200,000 clones, over 65% of which are singletons, and 0.6% to 0.7% rests with the top ten. CDR1 and CDR2 from the germline V gene are MDHEN and SYDVKM. The CDR3 is 14 residues long. The V and J ends lost 5 bases and 8 bases respectively, with 18 bases between them. These data are taken from a study of cytomegalovirus exposure and HLA in healthy donors. General observations from the study: A later analysis found common viral pathogens apparently linked to several of the most significant clusters. Specificity for CMV antigens was confirmed in vitro for a few of the CMV-associated chains. The Asian-associated ancestry cluster reportedly had fewer N-insertions than the approximately 610-donor mean in a later analysis.

The chain has TRBV28 and TRBJ1-2; D possibly corresponds to TRBD1 (6 bases). This receptor was taken from a man younger than 30 in good health and CMV-seronegative. Source material: PBMCs. DNA of the CDR3: TGTGCCAGCAGTACCCCCACAGGGTCTGGGGGCTACACCTTC. This sequence encodes CASSTPTGSGGYTF.